This T cell receptor (beta chain) was recovered during a study of low-dose radiotherapy and immunotherapy resistance in tumors. About the study: Intravenous cyclophosphamide 200 mg/m2 was given every two weeks, one day before radiation and immunotherapy. Oral aspirin at 300 mg was taken daily by patients for four cycles, beginning on cycle 1 day 1.

Germline V gives CDR1 MGHDK, CDR2 SYGVNS. The CDR3 has 13 residues. Unmatched junction bases numbered 5, after V lost 10 bases and J lost 7 bases. As to time point: before trial treatment. Treatment combined nivolumab, ipilimumab, aspirin, low-dose cyclophosphamide and low-dose radiotherapy in a dose-escalation trial. Qualifying patients carried advanced solid tumors devoid of tumor-infiltrating lymphocytes. Priming of first-strand cDNA relied on TRAV- and TRBV-specific primers (covering alpha and beta chains). Both a constant-region primer and a V-primer adapter served to amplify TCRs across 15 to 20 PCR cycles. TCRdb re-called the reads through MiXCR, storing one row per CDR3 protein. The sample yields about 39,000 distinct CDR3 sequences, roughly 31% seen once. This clonotype has a count of ten or more.

The sample consisted of PBMCs, taken before treatment. This chain joins TRBV25-1 and TRBJ1-6; 9 positions agree with TRBD1. The receptor comes from a male donor with gallbladder cancer. For the CDR3, the DNA is TGTGCCATCTCCGGGACAGGGAATTCACCCCTCCACTTT. It yields the protein CAISGTGNSPLHF. The full variable domain, completed using reference TRBV25-1 and TRBJ1-6, is EADIYQTPRYLVIGTGKKITLECSQTMGHDKMYWYQQDPGMELHLIHYSYGVNSTEKGDLSSESTVSRIRTEHFPLTLESARPSHTSQYLCAISGTGNSPLHFGNGTRLTVT.